Listed below are T cell receptor beta chains from one sample, sequenced in a study of shared clonotypes between healthy human individuals. Clones were sequenced by immunoSEQ multiplex PCR, and TCRdb holds only the in-frame ones, with some missing. The sample contains about 480,000 clones, almost 80% of which appear only once. The material sequenced was PBMCs. These receptors all stem from a woman aged 40 to 55 in good health. Some clones in this sample may be carry-over from other donors' samples. The CDR3 runs from the conserved cysteine through the conserved F or W. Fields, in order: V gene, J gene, clone size, D gene, CDR3 DNA, CDR3 protein. The D gene is left open where the match is weak. The listing skips clone size in some rows; elsewhere it reads once, few, many or a size class.

V gene: TRBV29-1; J gene: TRBJ2-7; clone size: .; D gene: .; CDR3 DNA: TGCAGCGTTGGTCAAAGTGCTAGCGAGCAGTACTTC; CDR3 protein: CSVGQSASEQYF
V gene: TRBV6-4; J gene: TRBJ1-1; clone size: few; D gene: .; CDR3 DNA: TGTGCCAGCAAGAGCTCTTGGGACACTGAAGCTTTCTTT; CDR3 protein: CASKSSWDTEAFF
V gene: TRBV6-1; J gene: TRBJ2-7; clone size: .; D gene: .; CDR3 DNA: TGTGCCAGCAGTGAAGTAAGGACAGACCCCTACGAGCAGTACTTC; CDR3 protein: CASSEVRTDPYEQYF
V gene: TRBV9; J gene: TRBJ2-1; clone size: .; D gene: TRBD1; CDR3 DNA: TGTGCCAGCAGCGTAAATAAGGGACAGGGGTATGAGCAGTTCTTC; CDR3 protein: CASSVNKGQGYEQFF
V gene: TRBV2; J gene: TRBJ2-1; clone size: .; D gene: .; CDR3 DNA: TGTGCCAGCAGTGAATACAATGAGCAGTTCTTC; CDR3 protein: CASSEYNEQFF
V gene: TRBV29-1; J gene: TRBJ2-2; clone size: .; D gene: TRBD1; CDR3 DNA: TGCAGCGTTGGACAGGGGACCGGGGAGCTGTTTTTT; CDR3 protein: CSVGQGTGELFF
V gene: TRBV30; J gene: TRBJ2-1; clone size: .; D gene: TRBD1; CDR3 DNA: TGTGCCTGGGACAGGGTGGGCAATGAGCAGTTCTTC; CDR3 protein: CAWDRVGNEQFF
V gene: TRBV5-1; J gene: TRBJ1-4; clone size: .; D gene: .; CDR3 DNA: TGCGCCAGCAGCCGGGACGGGGGGACCGGGACTAATGAAAAACTGTTTTTT; CDR3 protein: CASSRDGGTGTNEKLFF
V gene: TRBV5-6; J gene: TRBJ1-5; clone size: few; D gene: .; CDR3 DNA: TGTGCCAGCAGCTTGTTCCGGGACAACACCAATCAGCCCCAGCATTTT; CDR3 protein: CASSLFRDNTNQPQHF
V gene: TRBV5-8; J gene: TRBJ2-3; clone size: .; D gene: TRBD2; CDR3 DNA: TGTGCCAGCAGCTTGGAAGGGACTAGCGGGGTGGCTGGCACAGATACGCAGTATTTT; CDR3 protein: CASSLEGTSGVAGTDTQYF
V gene: TRBV18; J gene: TRBJ1-3; clone size: few; D gene: .; CDR3 DNA: TGTGCCAGCTCACCACAGGCCCAACCCACCATATATTTT; CDR3 protein: CASSPQAQPTIYF
V gene: TRBV4-1; J gene: TRBJ2-3; clone size: .; D gene: .; CDR3 DNA: TGCGCCAGCAGCCAAGTGGCAGGGCTTGAGGTTACGCAGTATTTT; CDR3 protein: CASSQVAGLEVTQYF
V gene: TRBV27; J gene: TRBJ2-2; clone size: .; D gene: TRBD2; CDR3 DNA: TGTGCCAGGTCGTTAGCGGGAGATTGGCGGGAGCTGTTTTTT; CDR3 protein: CARSLAGDWRELFF
V gene: TRBV30; J gene: TRBJ1-4; clone size: .; D gene: .; CDR3 DNA: TGTGCCTGGGGGACCTCCGGGACCGCCACAACTAATGAAAAACTGTTTTTT; CDR3 protein: CAWGTSGTATTNEKLFF
V gene: TRBV18; J gene: TRBJ2-3; clone size: .; D gene: TRBD1; CDR3 DNA: TGTGCCAGCTCACCAATCAGGGGGACGTTAAAGAGCACAGATACGCAGTATTTT; CDR3 protein: CASSPIRGTLKSTDTQYF
V gene: TRBV11-2; J gene: TRBJ2-3; clone size: once; D gene: .; CDR3 DNA: TGTGCCAGCAGTTCGTGGGAAAGCACAGATACGCAGTATTTT; CDR3 protein: CASSSWESTDTQYF
V gene: TRBV6-5; J gene: TRBJ2-6; clone size: once; D gene: .; CDR3 DNA: TGTGCCAGCAGTAGTAGTTCTGGGGCCAACGTCCTGACTTTC; CDR3 protein: CASSSSSGANVLTF
V gene: TRBV28; J gene: TRBJ2-7; clone size: .; D gene: TRBD1; CDR3 DNA: TGTGCCAGCAGTGACGACAGGGGGGGAACCTACGAGCAGTACTTC; CDR3 protein: CASSDDRGGTYEQYF
V gene: TRBV27; J gene: TRBJ1-2; clone size: few; D gene: .; CDR3 DNA: TGTGCCAGCAGCTCGGGACGGTATACTGGCTACACCTTC; CDR3 protein: CASSSGRYTGYTF
V gene: TRBV11-2; J gene: TRBJ2-5; clone size: .; D gene: TRBD1; CDR3 DNA: TGTGCCAGCAGCTTAGAAGGGGACAGGGCTTGGGAGACCCAGTACTTC; CDR3 protein: CASSLEGDRAWETQYF
V gene: TRBV27; J gene: TRBJ2-3; clone size: once; D gene: TRBD2; CDR3 DNA: TGTGCCAGCCTCAAAATAGTCGGGGGGTCAGATACGCAGTATTTT; CDR3 protein: CASLKIVGGSDTQYF
V gene: TRBV7-3; J gene: TRBJ1-1; clone size: .; D gene: TRBD1; CDR3 DNA: TGTGCCAGCAGCCCGACAGGGCCAAACACTGAAGCTTTCTTT; CDR3 protein: CASSPTGPNTEAFF
V gene: TRBV6-1; J gene: TRBJ1-5; clone size: .; D gene: .; CDR3 DNA: TGTGCCAGCAGTGAAGGAGCCAGAGGCAATCAGCCCCAGCATTTT; CDR3 protein: CASSEGARGNQPQHF
V gene: TRBV4-2; J gene: TRBJ2-7; clone size: .; D gene: .; CDR3 DNA: TGTGCCAGCAGCCAAGCCTTCAGGGCCAGGTCCTACGAGCAGTACTTC; CDR3 protein: CASSQAFRARSYEQYF
V gene: TRBV7-3; J gene: TRBJ2-2; clone size: .; D gene: .; CDR3 DNA: TGTGCCAGCAGGCTAGCCAGGGCGGGCGGCGGGGAGCTGTTTTTT; CDR3 protein: CASRLARAGGGELFF
V gene: TRBV7-7; J gene: TRBJ2-1; clone size: .; D gene: .; CDR3 DNA: TGTGCCAGCAGCTTAACGGGAGCAGCCTACAATGAGCAGTTCTTC; CDR3 protein: CASSLTGAAYNEQFF
V gene: TRBV21-1; J gene: TRBJ2-5; clone size: .; D gene: .; CDR3 DNA: TGTGCCAGCAGCAAAGCGGGGGGACAGGGAATTTTAGGGGAAGAGACCCAGTACTTC; CDR3 protein: CASSKAGGQGILGEETQYF
V gene: TRBV4-1; J gene: TRBJ2-3; clone size: .; D gene: .; CDR3 DNA: TGCGCCAGCAGCCAAGCTGCGTTCGATACGCAGTATTTT; CDR3 protein: CASSQAAFDTQYF
V gene: TRBV5-1; J gene: TRBJ2-1; clone size: once; D gene: .; CDR3 DNA: TGCGCCAGCAGCTTTCAGGGAGGAGGAGATGAGCAGTTCTTC; CDR3 protein: CASSFQGGGDEQFF
V gene: TRBV5-6; J gene: TRBJ2-1; clone size: .; D gene: TRBD2; CDR3 DNA: TGTGCCAGCAGCCCGGGTGGGACTAGCGGGAGTTGGGCCTGGAGGGAGCAGTTCTTC; CDR3 protein: CASSPGGTSGSWAWREQFF
V gene: TRBV7-9; J gene: TRBJ1-2; clone size: .; D gene: .; CDR3 DNA: TGTGCCAGCAGCTTGAGGGAATCCGATGGCTACACCTTC; CDR3 protein: CASSLRESDGYTF
V gene: TRBV28; J gene: TRBJ1-2; clone size: once; D gene: TRBD1; CDR3 DNA: TGTGCCAGCAGAACATACGACAGGGTAATAGGCGGCTACACCTTC; CDR3 protein: CASRTYDRVIGGYTF
V gene: TRBV10-3; J gene: TRBJ2-5; clone size: .; D gene: .; CDR3 DNA: TGTGCCATCAGTGGGACTAACGCGATAGAGACCCAGTACTTC; CDR3 protein: CAISGTNAIETQYF
V gene: TRBV19; J gene: TRBJ1-5; clone size: .; D gene: .; CDR3 DNA: TGTGCCAGTAGTATAGACAAGAATCAGCCCCAGCATTTT; CDR3 protein: CASSIDKNQPQHF
V gene: TRBV7-2; J gene: TRBJ2-7; clone size: once; D gene: .; CDR3 DNA: TGTGCCAGCAACATTCCGGGACTCACCTACGAGCAGTACTTC; CDR3 protein: CASNIPGLTYEQYF
V gene: TRBV11-2; J gene: TRBJ2-5; clone size: .; D gene: TRBD2; CDR3 DNA: TGTGCCAGCAGCCCCAGCGGGAGGGCCGTGGAGACCCAGTACTTC; CDR3 protein: CASSPSGRAVETQYF
V gene: TRBV28; J gene: TRBJ1-4; clone size: .; D gene: .; CDR3 DNA: TGTGCCAGTTGGGGGGGTTTCACTAATGAAAAACTGTTTTTT; CDR3 protein: CASWGGFTNEKLFF
V gene: TRBV5-6; J gene: TRBJ1-3; clone size: .; D gene: .; CDR3 DNA: TGTGCCAGCAGCTTGGGGGGTGTGGGAAACACCATATATTTT; CDR3 protein: CASSLGGVGNTIYF
V gene: TRBV5-5; J gene: TRBJ2-7; clone size: .; D gene: .; CDR3 DNA: TGTGCCAGCATTAACAGTTACGAGCAGTACTTC; CDR3 protein: CASINSYEQYF
V gene: TRBV7-2; J gene: TRBJ1-5; clone size: .; D gene: TRBD1; CDR3 DNA: TGTGCCAGCAGCTCCCGGACAGGGAGTGATCAGCCCCAGCATTTT; CDR3 protein: CASSSRTGSDQPQHF
V gene: TRBV28; J gene: TRBJ1-5; clone size: .; D gene: .; CDR3 DNA: TGTGCCAGCAGTTTAGACCCCAATCAGCCCCAGCATTTT; CDR3 protein: CASSLDPNQPQHF
V gene: TRBV9; J gene: TRBJ2-7; clone size: .; D gene: TRBD2; CDR3 DNA: TGTGCCAGCAGCGTAGGCCTAGCGGGAGACTACGAGCAGTACTTC; CDR3 protein: CASSVGLAGDYEQYF
V gene: TRBV7-8; J gene: TRBJ2-7; clone size: .; D gene: .; CDR3 DNA: TGTGCCAGCAGCCACGACAGCCTAGGGGGCTCCTACGAGCAGTACTTC; CDR3 protein: CASSHDSLGGSYEQYF
V gene: TRBV4-3; J gene: TRBJ2-3; clone size: .; D gene: TRBD2; CDR3 DNA: TGCGCCAGCAGCCAAGATGGGGCGGGAGAACGTAGCACAGATACGCAGTATTTT; CDR3 protein: CASSQDGAGERSTDTQYF
V gene: TRBV7-2; J gene: TRBJ1-3; clone size: .; D gene: .; CDR3 DNA: TGTGCCAGCACTTACTCTGGAAACACCATATATTTT; CDR3 protein: CASTYSGNTIYF
V gene: TRBV7-3; J gene: TRBJ2-7; clone size: once; D gene: .; CDR3 DNA: TGTGCCAGCAGCCAGGGGACCAACTACGAGCAGTACTTC; CDR3 protein: CASSQGTNYEQYF
V gene: TRBV5-1; J gene: TRBJ2-2; clone size: .; D gene: .; CDR3 DNA: TGCGCCAGCAGCTTGGTTCGGGACAAATACACCGGGGAGCTGTTTTTT; CDR3 protein: CASSLVRDKYTGELFF
V gene: TRBV30; J gene: TRBJ2-7; clone size: .; D gene: .; CDR3 DNA: TGTGCCTGGAGTGGCCTAGGATTCGGCGAGCAGTACTTC; CDR3 protein: CAWSGLGFGEQYF